The clone carrying this TCR beta chain was seen repeatedly, ten times or more. Its antigen is not identified. A TCRbeta library incorporating unique molecular identifiers was prepared. One entry per CDR3 protein, called by TCRdb with MiXCR from the PCR reads. Among hundreds of thousands of distinct CDR3 sequences listed, over 9.5% were seen once. The germline V and J ends were trimmed by 8 bases and 8 bases, with 19 bases remaining between them. Germline V gene lookup returns CDR1 SEHNR and CDR2 FQNEAQ (reference sequence). This CDR3 contains 14 residues. This sample is part of a study of T-cell reconstitution after alpha-beta-depleted transplantation in children. Study-wide points: One year post-transplant, T-cell counts and diversity were largely derived from T cells produced anew.

The receptor was derived from a child aged 2-9 years with inherited bone marrow failure, due to receive a stem cell transplant. The source was PBMCs, collected before TCRalphabeta/CD19-depleted stem cell transplant. The chain employs TRBV7-9 and TRBJ2-1, with a possible D match to TRBD2 (7 bases). The CDR3 DNA is TGTGCCAGCGACTTTTGGGGGGGGCGTGATGAGCAGTTCTTC. As protein: CASDFWGGRDEQFF.